One and the same sample provided the 24 T cell receptor beta chains below, sequenced in a study of glioma-infiltrating T cells after dendritic cell vaccination. Profiling relied on immunoSEQ multiplex PCR, and the TCRdb table lists in-frame clones only, not all of them. This sample carries about 64,000 clones, approximately 85% of them seen once, and the ten largest clones take under 10%. The sequencing here drew on blood, taken before dendritic cell vaccination. The receptor set was obtained from a human donor with glioblastoma.

The V gene is TRBV5-1, the J gene TRBJ1-6, with 8 bases matching TRBD1. This CDR3 has 14 residues. J lost 10 bases, V lost 3 bases, and 6 bases had no gene match. Per germline, CDR1 SGHRS and CDR2 YFSETQ. CDR3 protein: CASSSPGQASPLHF. The CDR3 bases are TGCGCCAGCAGCTCGCCGGGACAGGCGTCACCCCTCCACTTT.

This chain connects TRBV10-3 to TRBJ1-1, with unresolved D. CDR3 length equals 14 residues. Germline V gene data show CDR1 as ENHRY and CDR2 as SYGVKD. Trimming removed 0 bases at V and 1 base at J, with 6 bases between. CDR3 sequence (DNA): TGTGCCATCAGTGAGTCGACGGGGAACACTGAAGCTTTCTTT. Protein sequence: CAISESTGNTEAFF.

The V call is TRBV5-4, the J call TRBJ1-2; D unclear. The CDR3 loop spans 15 amino acids. The V end was cut by 5 bases, the J end by 1 base, with 15 bases between. CDR1 is SGHNT and CDR2 is YYREEE in the germline V gene (reference sequence). The CDR3 DNA reads TGTGCCAGCAGACGGGAGGCCAGCCTTAACTATGGCTACACCTTC. Translation gives CASRREASLNYGYTF.

The V and J genes are TRBV30 and TRBJ2-5; 7 positions match TRBD1. The CDR3 loop spans 13 amino acids. V lost 3 bases to trimming and J lost 5 bases; unmatched junction nucleotides: 6. Germline CDR1 GTSNPN, CDR2 SVGIG (reference sequence). CDR3 nucleotide sequence: TGTGCCTGGAGGTACAGGGGTGTGGAGACCCAGTACTTC. It is translated as CAWRYRGVETQYF.

The CDR3 DNA follows: TGCGCCAGCAGGGGGTCGAGGGTGTATGGCTACACCTTC. Protein: CASRGSRVYGYTF. The chain employs TRBV23-1 and TRBJ1-2; D is uncertain. TRBV23-1 is reported as an ORF; its role is uncertain. The CDR3 contains 13 residues. V gave up 6 bases and J gave up 5 bases, with 13 bases separating them.

The rearrangement links TRBV5-1 to TRBJ1-2, with D perhaps matching TRBD1 (6 bases). The germline CDR1 and CDR2 sequences are SGHRS and YFSETQ. V was shortened by 4 bases and J by 0 bases, with 19 bases between the two germline ends. This CDR3 contains 17 residues. CDR3 nucleotide sequence: TGCGCCAGCAGCGGCCGGACAGCCTCTGTCTCTAACTATGGCTACACCTTC. It translates to CASSGRTASVSNYGYTF.

The chain has TRBV5-4 and TRBJ2-5; 8 bases match TRBD2. Germline trimming cut 4 bases from V and 5 bases from J; bases unmatched to any gene: 10. The germline gives CDR1 SGHNT, CDR2 YYREEE (reference sequence). This CDR3 is 15 amino acids long. CDR3 coding DNA: TGTGCCAGCAGCAAAATAGCGGGGACGGGGGAGACCCAGTACTTC. This translates into CASSKIAGTGETQYF.

CDR3 amino acids: CASRTAGTGSRAYEQYF. CDR3 sequence (DNA): TGTGCAAGTCGCACCGCCGGGACAGGCTCAAGGGCCTACGAGCAGTACTTC. V is TRBV12-2 and J is TRBJ2-7; TRBD1, the table's D call, lacks a check against the DNA. TRBV12-2 is deemed a pseudogene. This CDR3 is built from 17 residues.

This clone came up a few times. The chain joins TRBV19 to TRBJ1-1; D is uncertain. Looked up from germline, CDR1 is LNHDA and CDR2 is SQIVND (reference sequence). The CDR3 is made up of 15 amino acids. Trimming shortened V by 3 bases and J by 1 base, and 12 bases separated the two germline ends. Written as DNA, the CDR3 is TGTGCCAGTAGTATCAGTGGAGGCGGGAACACTGAAGCTTTCTTT. Protein: CASSISGGGNTEAFF. Full variable domain (remainder filled in from reference TRBV19 and TRBJ1-1): DGGITQSPKYLFRKEGQNVTLSCEQNLNHDAMYWYRQDPGQGLRLIYYSQIVNDFQKGDIAEGYSVSREKKESFPLTVTSAQKNPTAFYLCASSISGGGNTEAFFGQGTRLTVV.

V gene TRBV6-5 combines with J gene TRBJ2-7; 7 bases are a match to TRBD1. Germline V lookup: CDR1 MNHEY, CDR2 SVGAGI. V lost 2 bases, J lost 4 bases, and 5 bases stayed unmatched. The CDR3 extends over 14 amino acids. The CDR3 DNA follows: TGTGCCAGCAGTTACGAGGCAGGGGGATACGAGCAGTACTTC. It encodes CASSYEAGGYEQYF.

The chain uses TRBV14 and TRBJ1-5; 10 bases match TRBD1. This CDR3 region has 14 residues. In germline, CDR1 is SGHDN, CDR2 FVKESK. Germline trimming cut 4 bases from V and 7 bases from J; bases unmatched to any gene: 4. The CDR3 bases are TGTGCCAGCAGCCGGGGGACAGGGGACCAGCCCCAGCATTTT. It encodes CASSRGTGDQPQHF. Full variable domain (remainder filled in from reference TRBV14 and TRBJ1-5): EAGVTQFPSHSVIEKGQTVTLRCDPISGHDNLYWYRRVMGKEIKFLLHFVKESKQDESGMPNNRFLAERTGGTYSTLKVQPAELEDSGVYFCASSRGTGDQPQHFGDGTRLSIL.

J is TRBJ2-5 and V is TRBV7-9; 11 nucleotides line up with TRBD2. Trimming cost V 6 bases and J 1 base; bases outside gene matches: 7. The CDR3 runs to 16 residues. The germline gives CDR1 SEHNR, CDR2 FQNEAQ (reference sequence). This CDR3 is CASRTRLAGPQETQYF. The CDR3 coding sequence is TGTGCCAGCAGAACCAGACTAGCGGGGCCCCAAGAGACCCAGTACTTC.

The chain employs TRBV11-2 and TRBJ1-2; no definite D call. The CDR3 loop spans 14 amino acids. Germline CDR1 and CDR2: SGHAT and FQNNGV. V shed 5 bases and J shed 5 bases, with 15 bases lying between them. Here the CDR3 DNA reads TGTGCCAGCAGCGCCCGACGGGGTTGGTATGGCTACACCTTC. It yields the protein CASSARRGWYGYTF.

This rearrangement joins TRBV4-1 to TRBJ2-7; tentatively, D is TRBD2 (5 bases). This CDR3 comprises 16 residues. Germline V CDR1 and CDR2: MGHRA, YSYEKL. The V and J ends lost 5 bases and 5 bases respectively, with 22 bases between them. The chain's CDR3 is CASSTHPRLADDEQYF. The CDR3 DNA reads TGCGCCAGCAGCACTCACCCCCGGCTAGCCGATGACGAGCAGTACTTC.

This clone has a handful of counts. The chain is built from TRBV18 and TRBJ2-7; a possible D gene is TRBD1 (5 bases). CDR3 size: 12 residues. Trimming pared 5 bases from V and 2 bases from J, leaving 7 bases between. Per germline, CDR1 KGHSH and CDR2 LQKENI. CDR3 amino acids: CASSSDTYEQYF. DNA for the CDR3: TGTGCCAGCTCATCGGACACCTACGAGCAGTACTTC.

The V and J genes are TRBV5-6 and TRBJ1-4; 9 bases map to TRBD1. The ends lost 4 bases at V and 10 bases at J; junction bases unmatched: 2. The length of the CDR3 is 12 residues. The germline CDR1 and CDR2 sequences are SGHDT and YYEEEE. This CDR3 reads CASSQGQGKLFF. The CDR3 region has the DNA TGTGCCAGCAGCCAGGGACAGGGAAAACTGTTTTTT.

The genes are TRBV28 and TRBJ1-2; TRBD1 aligns across 7 bases. Germline values: CDR1 MDHEN, CDR2 SYDVKM. The CDR3 spans 14 residues. Trimming cost V 3 bases and J 1 base; bases outside gene matches: 2. The CDR3 bases are TGTGCCAGCAGTTTCAGGGGGAATAACTATGGCTACACCTTC. Protein product: CASSFRGNNYGYTF.

The genes are TRBV7-2 and TRBJ2-1, with 7 nucleotides matching TRBD1. Germline CDR1 SGHTA, CDR2 FQGNSA. The CDR3 consists of 16 residues. The trim removed 5 bases at V and 5 bases at J, leaving 12 bases unmatched. CDR3 region: CASSRREGTANNEQFF. Written as DNA, the CDR3 is TGTGCCAGCAGCCGTCGTGAAGGGACAGCAAACAATGAGCAGTTCTTC.

The V and J genes are TRBV6-4 and TRBJ2-5; 12 positions match TRBD2. The DNA matches TRBJ2-7 better at its end, which makes the J call doubtful. This CDR3 region has 15 residues. Germline lookup yields CDR1 MRHNA and CDR2 SNTAGT. The CDR3 bases are TGTGCCAGCAGAGAACTAGCGGGGGGCTCCTACGAGCAGTACTTC. This sequence encodes CASRELAGGSYEQYF.

The chain combines TRBV28 with TRBJ2-7, with D perhaps TRBD2 (6 bases). V lost 7 bases to trimming and J lost 1 base, with 17 bases between them. The germline CDR1 and CDR2 sequences are MDHEN and SYDVKM. The CDR3 is 15 amino acids. CDR3 amino acids: CASNFKAGRSYEQYF. The CDR3 DNA sequence: TGTGCCAGCAATTTTAAGGCAGGGAGGTCCTACGAGCAGTACTTC. The complete variable domain, with remaining parts taken from reference TRBV28 and TRBJ2-7, reads DVKVTQSSRYLVKRTGEKVFLECVQDMDHENMFWYRQDPGLGLRLIYFSYDVKMKEKGDIPEGYSVSREKKERFSLILESASTNQTSMYLCASNFKAGRSYEQYFGPGTRLTVT.

This clone was counted a few times. The CDR3 is CASSPSPQVGGNTIYF. The CDR3, as DNA: TGTGCCAGCAGCCCTAGCCCCCAGGTGGGCGGAAACACCATATATTTT. The V gene is TRBV9, the J gene TRBJ1-3; D is ambiguous. Germline CDR1 SGDLS, CDR2 YYNGEE. CDR3 size: 16 residues. Trimming took off 4 bases at V and 4 bases at J, with 18 bases between the two ends.

The chain uses TRBV19 and TRBJ1-1; 9 bases are shared with TRBD1. CDR1 is LNHDA and CDR2 is SQIVND in the germline V gene (reference sequence). The CDR3 is 13 residues long. With V trimmed by 6 bases and J by 9 bases, 8 bases remained unmatched. CDR3 region: CASRDRGQRKAFF. As DNA, the CDR3 is TGTGCCAGTAGGGACAGGGGACAGAGGAAAGCTTTCTTT.

This clone was found a few times. V usage is TRBV4-2 and J usage is TRBJ1-1; D is possibly TRBD1 (5 bases). Germline V gives CDR1 LGHNA, CDR2 YNFKEQ. This CDR3 has 17 amino acids. V lost 4 bases, J lost 0 bases, and 18 bases lay in between. The CDR3 region has the DNA TGTGCCAGCAGCCCTACCACGTCGACAGAGATGAACACTGAAGCTTTCTTT. The encoded protein is CASSPTTSTEMNTEAFF.

The sample holds a few counts of this clone. The rearrangement uses TRBV10-3 and TRBJ2-5; 9 nucleotides line up with TRBD2. The CDR3 is 13 amino acids. With 3 bases clipped from V and 4 bases from J, the junction kept 0 bases outside the gene matches. CDR1 is ENHRY and CDR2 is SYGVKD in the germline V gene. In DNA form, the CDR3 reads TGTGCCATCAGTGAACTAGCGGGAGAGACCCAGTACTTC. Protein sequence: CAISELAGETQYF.